This TCR beta chain originates from a study of shared clonotypes between healthy human individuals. Study-wide background: The study enrolled a couple of women and three men aged 18 to 49.

Naive CD8 populations comprised CD45RO-negative cells positively selected for CCR7, excluding terminally differentiated effector memory CD45RA+ cells. Trimming took 6 bases from V and 3 from J, leaving 14 bases between them. Germline CDR1 reads MDHEN; CDR2 reads SYDVKM. The CDR3 consists of 15 residues. Over several immunoSEQ plates, each subset's genomic DNA was distributed in even portions. For sorted subsets, about 200 ng DNA per replicate equaled roughly 29,000 T cell genomes. TCRdb's table, derived via immunoSEQ multiplex PCR, lists solely in-frame clones and lacks some. The data hold some 2.1 million clones, with roughly 93% observed a single time.

The sequencing sample was made of naive CD8+ T cells from PBMCs. This receptor was identified in a man aged 18-30 years in good health. Some clones in this sample may be carry-over from other donors' samples. The V call is TRBV28, the J call TRBJ1-4, with D possibly TRBD1 on 5 matching bases. The CDR3 spells CASRLPGTANEKLFF. CDR3 nucleotides: TGTGCCAGCAGACTCCCGGGGACGGCTAATGAAAAACTGTTTTTT.